The 19 T cell receptor beta chains below come from one sample, sequenced in a study of OX40 agonist ivuxolimab in advanced cancers. Only in-frame clones appear in the TCRdb table, and some are missing; sequencing was by immunoSEQ multiplex PCR. The repertoire holds more than 35,000 clones, with about 80% as singletons. Here the sequenced sample was CD4+ or CD8+ T cells sorted from blood, taken in a trial of the OX40 agonist ivuxolimab. Receptor source: an adult with an advanced solid tumor such as melanoma, head and neck, liver or kidney cancer.

This sequence joins TRBV4-2 and TRBJ2-1, with TRBD1 identical over 8 bases. Germline CDR1 is LGHNA and CDR2 is YNFKEQ. Trimming took 1 base from V and 3 from J; bases not matched to a gene: 11. The CDR3 is 18 amino acids. As DNA, the CDR3 is TGTGCCAGCAGCCAAGCCATCGGAGTGGGACAGGTCTACAATGAGCAGTTCTTC. Translation gives CASSQAIGVGQVYNEQFF.

The rearrangement links TRBV30 to TRBJ1-2, with a possible D match to TRBD1 (6 bases). The CDR3 spans 14 residues. The V gene lost 0 bases and the J gene lost 4 bases, with 12 bases spanning the gap. The V gene's germline CDR1 is GTSNPN and CDR2 SVGIG (reference sequence). The CDR3 loop is CAWSVTGPTYGYTF. The DNA for the CDR3 is TGTGCCTGGAGTGTCACAGGGCCGACCTATGGCTACACCTTC. Supplemented by reference TRBV30 and TRBJ1-2, the full variable domain reads SQTIHQWPATLVQPVGSPLSLECTVEGTSNPNLYWYRQAAGRGLQLLFYSVGIGQISSEVPQNLSASRPQDRQFILSSKKLLLSDSGFYLCAWSVTGPTYGYTFGSGTRLTVV.

The chain carries TRBV27 and TRBJ2-2; 15 bases are a match to TRBD2. The trim removed 8 bases at V and 0 bases at J, leaving 7 bases unmatched. CDR1 and CDR2 (germline): MNHEY, SMNVEV (reference sequence). The CDR3 loop spans 18 amino acids. Here the CDR3 DNA reads TGTGCCAGCGCCTCGGGACTAGCGGGAGGAGCGAACACCGGGGAGCTGTTTTTT. This sequence encodes CASASGLAGGANTGELFF.

The CDR3 region is CASSSLGQPSGKAYEQYF. CDR3 coding DNA: TGTGCCAGCAGTTCTCTGGGGCAGCCTAGCGGGAAGGCCTACGAGCAGTACTTC. This chain uses TRBV28 with TRBJ2-7, with 9 nucleotides matching TRBD2. Germline V gene data show CDR1 as MDHEN and CDR2 as SYDVKM. This CDR3 is 18 amino acids long. After removal of 4 bases from V and 2 bases from J, the junction contained 15 bases not matched to a gene.

This clone was detected only once. V is TRBV5-6 and J is TRBJ1-1, with 11 bases matching TRBD1. Trimming took 4 bases from V and 3 from J; bases not matched to a gene: 8. Per the germline V gene, CDR1 is SGHDT and CDR2 is YYEEEE. CDR3 length: 16 amino acids. This CDR3 reads CASSPRDRGVDTEAFF. The CDR3 bases are TGTGCCAGCAGCCCCCGGGACAGGGGGGTAGACACTGAAGCTTTCTTT.

V gene TRBV7-1 combines with J gene TRBJ2-7; D gene uncertain. TRBV7-1 is designated an ORF whose function remains uncertain. V shed 3 bases and J shed 0 bases, with 6 bases lying between them. The length of the CDR3 is 13 residues. The CDR3 here is CASSSVSSYEQYF. DNA of the CDR3: TGTGCCAGCAGCTCTGTGAGCTCCTACGAGCAGTACTTC.

The V gene is TRBV9, the J gene TRBJ1-3; 7 bases align to TRBD1. The V segment lost 2 bases and the J segment 8 bases; nucleotides outside the gene matches: 4. The CDR3 extends over 13 amino acids. CDR1 SGDLS and CDR2 YYNGEE come from the germline V gene. The CDR3 here is CASSVQGTDTIYF. CDR3 DNA sequence: TGTGCCAGCAGCGTTCAGGGGACAGACACCATATATTTT.

This chain joins TRBV18 and TRBJ2-7; TRBD1 is a possible D gene (5 bases). V dropped 5 bases and J dropped 2 bases, with 10 bases sitting between them. CDR1 is KGHSH and CDR2 is LQKENI in the germline V gene. This CDR3 is built from 13 residues. This CDR3 reads CASSSKGAYEQYF. CDR3 in DNA: TGTGCCAGCTCATCAAAAGGGGCCTACGAGCAGTACTTC.

The V call is TRBV6-5, the J call TRBJ1-2; D is uncertain. The germline V and J ends were trimmed by 2 bases and 1 base, with 8 bases remaining between them. The CDR3 spans 14 residues. Germline CDR1 MNHEY, CDR2 SVGAGI. The CDR3 sequence is CASSYRRVNYGYTF. Here the CDR3 DNA reads TGTGCCAGCAGTTACCGGAGGGTTAACTATGGCTACACCTTC.

The chain employs TRBV9 and TRBJ2-2; D possibly matches TRBD1 or TRBD2 (5 bases each). The V gene lost 4 bases and the J gene lost 7 bases, with 17 bases spanning the gap. Germline-derived CDR1 and CDR2 are SGDLS and YYNGEE. The CDR3 extends over 15 amino acids. The CDR3 bases are TGTGCCAGCAGCACGGGACCCTCAAGCAACGGGGAGCTGTTTTTT. This gives the protein CASSTGPSSNGELFF.

This clone appeared once. The chain is built from TRBV5-1 and TRBJ1-1; tentatively, D is TRBD1 (6 bases). Deletions cut 6 bases from V and 11 bases from J, with 20 bases between. This CDR3 has 13 residues. Germline CDR1 reads SGHRS; CDR2 reads YFSETQ. The CDR3 spells CASTSQTGGEAFF. CDR3 in DNA: TGCGCCAGCACGAGCCAAACCGGGGGCGAGGCTTTCTTT.

CDR3 bases: TGTGCCAGCAGGTATAATTCGCGCCAGCCCCAGCATTTT. Protein: CASRYNSRQPQHF. The rearrangement uses TRBV2 and TRBJ1-5; no firm D call. The CDR3 length is 13 residues. V lost 6 bases to trimming and J lost 7 bases, with 13 bases between them. In germline, CDR1 is SNHLY, CDR2 FYNNEI.

The chain recombines TRBV5-1 with TRBJ1-6; D unclear. Germline CDR1 SGHRS, CDR2 YFSETQ. The V end lost 4 bases, the J end lost 1 base, and 9 bases lay between the germline ends. The CDR3 runs to 15 residues. CDR3 coding DNA: TGCGCCAGCAGCCGCCTCCCTTCCTATAATTCACCCCTCCACTTT. Amino acid sequence: CASSRLPSYNSPLHF.

The genes are TRBV11-3 and TRBJ2-5; 9 nucleotides align to TRBD2. Trimming cost V 5 bases and J 4 bases; bases outside gene matches: 5. The CDR3 has 14 residues. The germline V gene encodes CDR1 SGHNT and CDR2 YENEEA. The CDR3 DNA follows: TGTGCCAGCAGCAAAGCGGGAGGATCAGAGACCCAGTACTTC. Translating gives CASSKAGGSETQYF.

This sequence joins TRBV10-3 and TRBJ2-7, with 7 bases matching TRBD2. J gave up 1 base and V 8 bases, and 8 bases lay outside the gene matches. The length of the CDR3 is 14 residues. From germline, CDR1 is ENHRY and CDR2 SYGVKD. CDR3 coding DNA: TGTGCCATCGGGGGGGGAGCTTTATCCTACGAGCAGTACTTC. It codes for CAIGGGALSYEQYF.

V is TRBV5-1 and J is TRBJ1-2; no definite D call. Trimming took 1 base from V and 4 from J, leaving 11 bases between them. The CDR3 runs to 14 residues. Looked up from germline, CDR1 is SGHRS and CDR2 is YFSETQ. The CDR3 loop reads CASSLHGDPYGYTF. The CDR3 coding sequence is TGCGCCAGCAGCTTGCATGGTGATCCCTATGGCTACACCTTC.

V usage is TRBV11-2 and J usage is TRBJ2-1, with TRBD2 as a possible D gene (6 bases). Per the germline V gene, CDR1 is SGHAT and CDR2 is FQNNGV. Trimming left V 1 base short and J 6 bases short, with 13 bases between. The CDR3 length is 15 residues. This chain's CDR3 is CASSLVGGSRNEQFF. CDR3 coding DNA: TGTGCCAGCAGCTTAGTTGGAGGGTCCCGCAATGAGCAGTTCTTC.

The chain is built from TRBV29-1 and TRBJ2-7, with 9 positions matching TRBD1. Trimming cost V 1 base and J 5 bases; bases outside gene matches: 6. CDR3 length equals 14 residues. Germline CDR1 is SQVTM and CDR2 is ANQGSEA. As DNA, the CDR3 is TGCAGCGTTGAAGTTGGGACAGGGATGCACGAGCAGTACTTC. Amino acids: CSVEVGTGMHEQYF.

The rearrangement links TRBV5-1 to TRBJ1-1; D might be TRBD1 (6 bases). Trimming pared 2 bases from V and 1 base from J, leaving 9 bases between. There are 14 residues in the CDR3. Germline CDR1 SGHRS, CDR2 YFSETQ. The CDR3 here is CASSLGGGNTEAFF. In DNA, the CDR3 is TGCGCCAGCAGCTTAGGAGGGGGGAACACTGAAGCTTTCTTT.